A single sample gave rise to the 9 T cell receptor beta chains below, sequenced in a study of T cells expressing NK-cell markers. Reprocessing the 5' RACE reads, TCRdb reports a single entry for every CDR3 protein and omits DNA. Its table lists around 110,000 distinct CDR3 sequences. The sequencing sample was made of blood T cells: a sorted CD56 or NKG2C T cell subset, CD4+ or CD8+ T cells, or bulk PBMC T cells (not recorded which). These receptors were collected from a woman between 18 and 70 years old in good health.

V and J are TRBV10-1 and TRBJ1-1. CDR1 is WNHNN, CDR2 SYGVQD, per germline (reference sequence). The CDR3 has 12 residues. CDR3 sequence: CASSAANTEAFF.

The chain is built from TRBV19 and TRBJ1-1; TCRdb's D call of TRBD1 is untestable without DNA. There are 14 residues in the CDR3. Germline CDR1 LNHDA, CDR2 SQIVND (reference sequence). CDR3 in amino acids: CASTPVGATTEAFF.

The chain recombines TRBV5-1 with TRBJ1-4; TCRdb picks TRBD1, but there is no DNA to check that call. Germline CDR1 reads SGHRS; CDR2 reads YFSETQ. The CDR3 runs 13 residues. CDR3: CASSSGQGEKLFF.

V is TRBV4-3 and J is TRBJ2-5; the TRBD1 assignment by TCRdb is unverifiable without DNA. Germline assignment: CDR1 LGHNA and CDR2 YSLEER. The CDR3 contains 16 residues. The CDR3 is CASSHYPGTEQETQYF.

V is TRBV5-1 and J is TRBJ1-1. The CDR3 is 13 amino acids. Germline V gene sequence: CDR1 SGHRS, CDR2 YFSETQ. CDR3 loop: CASSLAGTIEAFF.

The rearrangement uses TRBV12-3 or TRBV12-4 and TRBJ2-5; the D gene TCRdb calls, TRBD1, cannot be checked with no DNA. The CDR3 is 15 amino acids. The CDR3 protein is CASSSGTPISETQYF.

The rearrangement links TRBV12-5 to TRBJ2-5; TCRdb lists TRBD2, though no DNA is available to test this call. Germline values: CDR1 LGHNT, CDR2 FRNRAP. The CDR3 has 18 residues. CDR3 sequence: CASGLLYRGLAGGETQYF. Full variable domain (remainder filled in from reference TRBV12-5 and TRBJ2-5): DARVTQTPRHKVTEMGQEVTMRCQPILGHNTVFWYRQTMMQGLELLAYFRNRAPLDDSGMPKDRFSAEMPDATLATLKIQPSEPRDSAVYFCASGLLYRGLAGGETQYFGPGTRLLVL.

CDR3 amino acids: CASSTGGWSNQPQHF. The chain carries TRBV7-6 and TRBJ1-5; absent DNA, TCRdb's TRBD1 call cannot be checked. The germline CDR1 and CDR2 sequences are SGHVS and FNYEAQ. CDR3 size: 15 residues.

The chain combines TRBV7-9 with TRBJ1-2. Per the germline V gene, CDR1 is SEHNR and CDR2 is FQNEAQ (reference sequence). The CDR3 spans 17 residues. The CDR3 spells CASSFGGRSVANYGYTF.